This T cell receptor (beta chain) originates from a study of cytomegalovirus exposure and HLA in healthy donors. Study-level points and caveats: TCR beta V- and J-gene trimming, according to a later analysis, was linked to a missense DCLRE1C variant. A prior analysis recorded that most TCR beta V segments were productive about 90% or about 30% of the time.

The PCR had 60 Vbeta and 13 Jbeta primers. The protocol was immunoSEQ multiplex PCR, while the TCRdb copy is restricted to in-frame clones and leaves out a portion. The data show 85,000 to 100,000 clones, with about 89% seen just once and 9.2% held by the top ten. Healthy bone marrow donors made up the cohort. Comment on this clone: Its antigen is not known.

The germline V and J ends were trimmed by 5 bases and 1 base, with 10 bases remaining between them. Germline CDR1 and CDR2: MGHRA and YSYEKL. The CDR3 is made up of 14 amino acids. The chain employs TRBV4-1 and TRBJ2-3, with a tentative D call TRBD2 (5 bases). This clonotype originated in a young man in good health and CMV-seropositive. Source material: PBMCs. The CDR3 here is CASSSRRGTDTQYF. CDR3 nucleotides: TGCGCCAGCAGCTCCCGGCGGGGCACAGATACGCAGTATTTT.